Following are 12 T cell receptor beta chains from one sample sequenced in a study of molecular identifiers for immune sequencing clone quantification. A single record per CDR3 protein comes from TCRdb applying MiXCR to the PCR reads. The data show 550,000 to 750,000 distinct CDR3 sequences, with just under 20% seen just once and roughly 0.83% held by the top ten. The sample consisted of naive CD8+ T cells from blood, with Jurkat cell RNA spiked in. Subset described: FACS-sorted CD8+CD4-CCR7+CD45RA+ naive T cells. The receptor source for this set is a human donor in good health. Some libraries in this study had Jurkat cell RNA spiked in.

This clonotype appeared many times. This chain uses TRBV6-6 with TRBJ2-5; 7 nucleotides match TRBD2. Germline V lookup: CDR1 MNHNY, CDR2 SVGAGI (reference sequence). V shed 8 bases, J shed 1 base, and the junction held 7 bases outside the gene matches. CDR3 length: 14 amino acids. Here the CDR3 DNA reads TGTGCCAGCGCGGGAGAGTTGGGCCAAGAGACCCAGTACTTC. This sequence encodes CASAGELGQETQYF.

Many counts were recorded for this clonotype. The CDR3: CASNTGTSSLSEQFF. The CDR3, as DNA: TGTGCCAGCAATACCGGGACTAGCAGTTTGAGTGAGCAGTTCTTC. The V and J genes are TRBV6-6 and TRBJ2-1, with 9 bases matching TRBD2. The trim removed 7 bases at V and 9 bases at J, leaving 13 bases unmatched. The germline CDR1 and CDR2 sequences are MNHNY and SVGAGI (reference sequence). This CDR3 comprises 15 residues.

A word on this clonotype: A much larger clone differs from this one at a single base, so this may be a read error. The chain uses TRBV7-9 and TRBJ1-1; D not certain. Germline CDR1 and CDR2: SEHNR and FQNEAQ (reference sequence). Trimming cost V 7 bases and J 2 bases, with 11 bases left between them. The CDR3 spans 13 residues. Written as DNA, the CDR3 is TGTGCCAGCACCCCAGGACTCAACACTGAAGCTTTCTTT. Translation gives CASTPGLNTEAFF. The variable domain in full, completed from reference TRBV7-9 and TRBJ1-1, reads DTGVSQNPRHKITKRGQNVTFRCDPISEHNRLYWYRQTLGQGPEFLTYFQNEAQLEKSRLLSDRFSAERPKGSFSTLEIQRTEQGDSAMYLCASTPGLNTEAFFGQGTRLTVV.

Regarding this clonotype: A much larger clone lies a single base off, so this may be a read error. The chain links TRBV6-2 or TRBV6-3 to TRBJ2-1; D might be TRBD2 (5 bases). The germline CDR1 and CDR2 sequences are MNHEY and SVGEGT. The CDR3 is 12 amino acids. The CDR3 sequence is CASGSLANERFF. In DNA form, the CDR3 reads TGTGCCAGCGGGAGTTTAGCAAATGAGCGGTTCTTC.

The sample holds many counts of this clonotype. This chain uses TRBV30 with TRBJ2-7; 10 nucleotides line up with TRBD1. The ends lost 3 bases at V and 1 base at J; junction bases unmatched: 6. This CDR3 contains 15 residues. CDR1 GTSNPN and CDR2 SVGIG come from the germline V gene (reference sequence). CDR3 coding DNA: TGTGCCTGGAGCGCTGACAGGGGGCCTTCCTACGAGCAGTACTTC. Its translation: CAWSADRGPSYEQYF.

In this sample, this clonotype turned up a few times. CDR3 nucleotides: TGTGCTAGTGGGACAACAGGGATAAATCAGCCCCAGCATTTT. Its translation: CASGTTGINQPQHF. The chain couples TRBV12-5 to TRBJ1-5; D may be TRBD1 (6 bases). Trimming removed 6 bases at V and 4 bases at J, with 13 bases between. CDR3 size: 14 residues. CDR1 LGHNT and CDR2 FRNRAP come from the germline V gene.

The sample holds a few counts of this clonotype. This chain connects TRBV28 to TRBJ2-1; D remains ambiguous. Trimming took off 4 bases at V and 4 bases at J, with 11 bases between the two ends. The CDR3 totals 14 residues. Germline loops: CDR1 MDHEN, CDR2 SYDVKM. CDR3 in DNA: TGTGCCAGCAGTTCCCCCGGTGCTTACAATGAGCAGTTCTTC. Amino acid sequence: CASSSPGAYNEQFF.

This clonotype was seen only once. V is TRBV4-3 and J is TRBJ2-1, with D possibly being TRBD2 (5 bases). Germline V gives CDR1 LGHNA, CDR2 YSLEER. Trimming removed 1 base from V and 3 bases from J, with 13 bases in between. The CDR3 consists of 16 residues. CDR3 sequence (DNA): TGCGCCAGCAGCCAAGGTGCGGGCCTAATCTACAATGAGCAGTTCTTC. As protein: CASSQGAGLIYNEQFF.

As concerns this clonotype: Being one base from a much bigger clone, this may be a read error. DNA for the CDR3: TGCAGCGTTGGGTCGGATGTCACCGGGGAGCTGTTTTTT. Amino acid sequence: CSVGSDVTGELFF. The chain joins TRBV29-1 to TRBJ2-2; D not resolved. The CDR3 length is 13 residues. The germline V gene has CDR1 SQVTM and CDR2 ANQGSEA. V was clipped by 4 bases and J by 4 bases, with 10 bases between them.

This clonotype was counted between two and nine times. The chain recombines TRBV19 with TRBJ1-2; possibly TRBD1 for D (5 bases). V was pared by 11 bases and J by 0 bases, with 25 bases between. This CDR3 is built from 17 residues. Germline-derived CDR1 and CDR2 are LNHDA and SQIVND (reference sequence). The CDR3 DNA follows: TGTGCCGTAGACGGTTATACGCGGGGACGATCTAACTATGGCTACACCTTC. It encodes CAVDGYTRGRSNYGYTF.

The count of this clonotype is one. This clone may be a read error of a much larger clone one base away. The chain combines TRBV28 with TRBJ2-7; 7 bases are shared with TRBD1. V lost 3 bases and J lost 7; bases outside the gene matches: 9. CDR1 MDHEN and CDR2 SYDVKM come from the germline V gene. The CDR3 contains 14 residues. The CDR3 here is CASSFGTVKGEQYF. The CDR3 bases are TGTGCCAGCAGTTTTGGGACAGTCAAGGGGGAGCAGTACTTC. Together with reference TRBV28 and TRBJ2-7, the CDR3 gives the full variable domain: DVKVTQSSRYLVKRTGEKVFLECVQDMDHENMFWYRQDPGLGLRLIYFSYDVKMKEKGDIPEGYSVSREKKERFSLILESASTNQTSMYLCASSFGTVKGEQYFGPGTRLTVT.

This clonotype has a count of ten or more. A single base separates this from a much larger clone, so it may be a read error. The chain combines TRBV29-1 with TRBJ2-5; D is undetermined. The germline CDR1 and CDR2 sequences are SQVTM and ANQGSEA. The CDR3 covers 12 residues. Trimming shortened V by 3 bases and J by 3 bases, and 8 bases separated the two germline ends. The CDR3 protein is CSVEGNEETQYF. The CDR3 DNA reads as TGCAGCGTTGAGGGCAACGAAGAGACCCAGTACTTC.